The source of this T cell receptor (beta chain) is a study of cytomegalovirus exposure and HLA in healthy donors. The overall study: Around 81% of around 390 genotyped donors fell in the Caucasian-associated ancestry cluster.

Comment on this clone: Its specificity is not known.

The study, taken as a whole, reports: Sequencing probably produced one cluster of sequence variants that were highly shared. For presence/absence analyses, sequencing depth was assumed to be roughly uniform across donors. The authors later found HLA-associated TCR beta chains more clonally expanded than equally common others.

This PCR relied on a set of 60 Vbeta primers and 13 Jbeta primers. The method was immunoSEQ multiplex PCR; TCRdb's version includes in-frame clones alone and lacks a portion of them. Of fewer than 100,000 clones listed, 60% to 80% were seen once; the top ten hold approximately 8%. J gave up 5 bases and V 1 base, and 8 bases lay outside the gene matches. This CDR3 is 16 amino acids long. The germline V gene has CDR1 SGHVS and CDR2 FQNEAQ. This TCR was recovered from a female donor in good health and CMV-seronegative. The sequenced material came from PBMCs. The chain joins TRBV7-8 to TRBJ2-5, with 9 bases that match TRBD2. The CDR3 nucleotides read TGTGCCAGCAGCTTAGTCCGGCTAGCGGGGCCCGAGACCCAGTACTTC. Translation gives CASSLVRLAGPETQYF.